This T cell receptor beta chain is from a study of Graves' ophthalmopathy and Graves' hyperthyroidism (dated by TCRdb to 2016 to 2018). Describing the broader study: Peripheral blood samples were taken at the time of initial diagnosis, before any treatment was given. To tell Graves' ophthalmopathy apart from Graves' hyperthyroidism, and to predict which patients would progress to ophthalmopathy, the study relied on TCR beta repertoire signatures. In total, 135 blood samples were TCR-sequenced: approximately 40 ophthalmopathy, some 75 hyperthyroidism and about 17 hyperthyroidism-to-ophthalmopathy patients. A discovery set of 95 to 100 patients (around 40 ophthalmopathy, some 58 stable hyperthyroidism) was enrolled to explore V-J signatures distinguishing ophthalmopathy from hyperthyroidism. An independent validation cohort was composed of about 20 hyperthyroidism patients and more than 15 patients who later progressed from hyperthyroidism to ophthalmopathy. In about six hyperthyroidism patients, the T-cell repertoires found in thyroid tissue were compared with those found in blood. Once sampling was done, hyperthyroidism patients were given methimazole at a starting dose of 30 mg daily, while ophthalmopathy patients were given high-dose intravenous methylprednisolone. The roughly 91 discovery patients were randomly divided into training and test sets at a 7:3 ratio. Overall results and qualifications from the work: No statistical method was used to predetermine the sample size, and group allocation was not hidden from the investigators. In validation, the model predicted ophthalmopathy progression with about 71% sensitivity and about 73% specificity; some 13 predicted patients were CT-confirmed with GO in a median of approximately 6.5 months. Ophthalmopathy was separated from stable hyperthyroidism by the 13-signature model with 85% to 90% sensitivity and 81% to 84% specificity in cross-validation and with 80%/75% in the test set. Most expanded thyroid clonotypes with a frequency above 0.001 also appeared in blood, which suggests that blood repertoires may reflect the immune response in the thyroid.

Ophthalmopathy patients were characterized by moderately to severely active disease, a Clinical Activity Score of at least 3, a NOSPECS grade of at least 4, and a disease duration under 3 months. Anyone with other autoimmune diseases, uncontrolled infections, pregnancy or lactation was excluded from the study. Clinical symptoms, serum thyroxine, TRAb, thyroid ultrasound and orbital computed tomography were used for diagnosis. Using Ficoll-Paque density gradient centrifugation, PBMCs were isolated from about 9.2 ml of fresh peripheral blood. Total RNA was extracted using Trizol reagent, and RNA quality was checked on an Agilent 2100 Bioanalyzer. Trimming takes 7 bases off V and 4 bases off J; junction bases not matched to a gene: 8. Spanning cysteine to phenylalanine, the CDR3 consists of 15 amino acids. Only CDR3 DNA is held: 45 bases, read in frame from base 1. The germline V gene (reference sequence) specifies LNHDA as CDR1 and SQIVND as CDR2.

This clonotype appeared many times. The clone's antigen remains unknown. The record has no base qualities; no much larger clone is one base away. For repertoire sequencing, the TCR beta CDR3 regions were amplified from RNA transcripts. HTBI primers and the Qiagen OneStep RT-PCR kit were used in a first-round RT-PCR, which was followed by a second-round multiplex PCR, size selection and purification. Sequencing of the libraries was carried out on an Illumina HiSeq2000 in paired-end mode with 100 bp reads. Under the source paper's analysis protocol: SOAPnuke was used to process the reads, throwing out any read that had adapters, had uncalled bases, had a mean Phred below 15, or lacked an exact constant-primer or identifier match. COPE v1.2.5 was used to merge high-quality paired reads. Each unique nucleotide sequence was treated as a clonotype, and MiTCR v1.1 was used to align the clonotypes to the IMGT TRB V, D and J references. The analysis was limited to V-J combinations with a frequency above 0.0001, which together covered roughly 99% of the repertoires. For each V-J combination, a TCR clonal expansion and chaos score was defined as F50 clonal expansion divided by the chaos observed in the TCRdist matrix. Welch's t-statistics and random forest were used to reduce the features to about 12 V-J combinations, which were then used as input to a naive Bayes classifier. Thyroid-blood repertoire similarity was quantified with the Morisita-Horn index. TCRdb reworked the public reads: Q25 trimming with fastp, MiXCR clone assembly, productive beta chains retained. CDR3 protein sequences are deduplicated, and each keeps its most common genes and DNA. The V and J calls reflect TCRdb's pipeline rather than the authors' work. For this sample the table gives some 150,000 distinct CDR3 sequences, of which around two fifths were detected only once. Roughly 8.9% of the sample goes to the ten largest clones.

Recombination connected TRBV19 to TRBJ2-2; a stretch of 8 junction bases matches TRBD1. The TCR originated in a man under 40 with Graves' ophthalmopathy. Donor details come from another sample of the same person, matched by shared clones. Sequenced sample: peripheral blood. The nucleotide sequence reads as follows: TGTGCCAGTAATCCCAGGACAGGGTCCACCGGGGAGCTGTTTTTT. Translated, it reads CASNPRTGSTGELFF.